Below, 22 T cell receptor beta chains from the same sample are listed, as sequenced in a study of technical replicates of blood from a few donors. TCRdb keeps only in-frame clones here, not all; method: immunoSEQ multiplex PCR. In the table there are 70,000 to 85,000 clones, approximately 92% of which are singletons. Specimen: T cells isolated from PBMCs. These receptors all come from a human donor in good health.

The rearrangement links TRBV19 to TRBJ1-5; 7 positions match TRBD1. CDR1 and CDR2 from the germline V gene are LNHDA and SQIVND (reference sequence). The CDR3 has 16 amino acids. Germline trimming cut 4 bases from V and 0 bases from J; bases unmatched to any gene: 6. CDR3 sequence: CASSRDSGYSNQPQHF. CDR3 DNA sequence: TGTGCCAGTAGTAGGGACAGCGGATATAGCAATCAGCCCCAGCATTTT.

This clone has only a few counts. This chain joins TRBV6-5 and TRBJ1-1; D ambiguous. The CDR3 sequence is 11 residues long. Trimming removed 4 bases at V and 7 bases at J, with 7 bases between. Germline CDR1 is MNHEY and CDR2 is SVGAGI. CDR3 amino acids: CASSSFREAFF. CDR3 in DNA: TGTGCCAGCAGTTCTTTCCGTGAAGCTTTCTTT.

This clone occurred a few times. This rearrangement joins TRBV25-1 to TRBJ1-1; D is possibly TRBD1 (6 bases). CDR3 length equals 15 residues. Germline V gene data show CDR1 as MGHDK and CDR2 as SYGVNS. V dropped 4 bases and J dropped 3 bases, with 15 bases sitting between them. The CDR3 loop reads CASSAQGGVYTEAFF. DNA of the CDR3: TGTGCCAGCAGTGCCCAAGGGGGGGTATACACTGAAGCTTTCTTT.

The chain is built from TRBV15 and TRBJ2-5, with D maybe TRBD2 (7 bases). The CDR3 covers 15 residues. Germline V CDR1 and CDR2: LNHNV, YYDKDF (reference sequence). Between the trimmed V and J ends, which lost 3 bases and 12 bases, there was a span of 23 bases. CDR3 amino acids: CATSSGGLWIPQKYF. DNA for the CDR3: TGTGCCACCAGCAGCGGGGGGCTTTGGATCCCCCAGAAGTACTTC.

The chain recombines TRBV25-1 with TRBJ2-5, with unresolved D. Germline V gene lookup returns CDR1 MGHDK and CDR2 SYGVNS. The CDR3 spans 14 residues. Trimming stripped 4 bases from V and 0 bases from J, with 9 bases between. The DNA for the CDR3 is TGTGCCAGCAGTGTCTTCCGGGACCAAGAGACCCAGTACTTC. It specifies CASSVFRDQETQYF. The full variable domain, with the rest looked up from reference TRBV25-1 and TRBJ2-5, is EADIYQTPRYLVIGTGKKITLECSQTMGHDKMYWYQQDPGMELHLIHYSYGVNSTEKGDLSSESTVSRIRTEHFPLTLESARPSHTSQYLCASSVFRDQETQYFGPGTRLLVL.

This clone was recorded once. CDR3 nucleotides: TGTGCCAGCAGCTTGGGGACAGGGGCTGGAAACACCATATATTTT. The encoded protein is CASSLGTGAGNTIYF. The rearrangement uses TRBV7-9 and TRBJ1-3; 10 bases are a match to TRBD1. CDR3 length: 15 residues. Trimming at V came to 3 bases and at J to 2 bases, leaving 1 base not matched to a gene. Germline CDR1 reads SEHNR; CDR2 reads FQNEAQ (reference sequence).

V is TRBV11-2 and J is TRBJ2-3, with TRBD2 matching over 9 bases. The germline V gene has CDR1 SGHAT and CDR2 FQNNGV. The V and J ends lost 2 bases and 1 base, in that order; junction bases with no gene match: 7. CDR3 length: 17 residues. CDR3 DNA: TGTGCCAGCAGCTTATTCGGCGGGAGGGCCGGCACAGATACGCAGTATTTT. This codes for CASSLFGGRAGTDTQYF. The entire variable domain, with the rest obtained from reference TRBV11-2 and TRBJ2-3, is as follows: EAGVAQSPRYKIIEKRQSVAFWCNPISGHATLYWYQQILGQGPKLLIQFQNNGVVDDSQLPKDRFSAERLKGVDSTLKIQPAKLEDSAVYLCASSLFGGRAGTDTQYFGPGTRLTVL.

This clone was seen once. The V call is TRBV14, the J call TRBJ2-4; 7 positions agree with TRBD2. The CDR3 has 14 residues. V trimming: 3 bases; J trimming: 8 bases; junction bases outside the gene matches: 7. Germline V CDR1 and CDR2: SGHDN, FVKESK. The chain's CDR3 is CASSQGGPLYIQYF. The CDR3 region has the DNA TGTGCCAGCAGCCAGGGAGGGCCTTTGTACATTCAGTACTTC.

Here the CDR3 DNA reads TGCAGTGCCCTCCGACTCAATGAGCAGTTCTTC. Its protein is CSALRLNEQFF. The V and J genes are TRBV20-1 and TRBJ2-1; D call uncertain. The V and J ends lost 6 bases and 6 bases respectively, with 9 bases between them. Looked up from germline, CDR1 is DFQATT and CDR2 is SNEGSKA (reference sequence). The CDR3 contains 11 residues.

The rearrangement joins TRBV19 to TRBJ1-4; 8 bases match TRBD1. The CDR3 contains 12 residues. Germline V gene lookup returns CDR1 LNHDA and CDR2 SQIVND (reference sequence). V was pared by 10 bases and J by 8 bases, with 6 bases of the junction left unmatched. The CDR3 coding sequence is TGTGCCACCAGGTCAGGGGGCGAAAAACTGTTTTTT. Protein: CATRSGGEKLFF.

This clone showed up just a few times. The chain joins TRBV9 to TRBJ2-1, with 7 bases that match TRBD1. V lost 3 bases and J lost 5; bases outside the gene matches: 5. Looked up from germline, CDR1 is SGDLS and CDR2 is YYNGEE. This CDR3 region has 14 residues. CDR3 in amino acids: CASSDYRGDNEQFF. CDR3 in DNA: TGTGCCAGCAGCGATTACAGGGGCGACAATGAGCAGTTCTTC.

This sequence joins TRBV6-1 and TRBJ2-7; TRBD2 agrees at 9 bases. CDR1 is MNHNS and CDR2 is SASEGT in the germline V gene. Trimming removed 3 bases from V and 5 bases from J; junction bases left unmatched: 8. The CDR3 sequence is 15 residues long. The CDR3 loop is CASSDPSRLADEQYF. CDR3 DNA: TGTGCCAGCAGTGATCCTTCGAGACTAGCGGACGAGCAGTACTTC.

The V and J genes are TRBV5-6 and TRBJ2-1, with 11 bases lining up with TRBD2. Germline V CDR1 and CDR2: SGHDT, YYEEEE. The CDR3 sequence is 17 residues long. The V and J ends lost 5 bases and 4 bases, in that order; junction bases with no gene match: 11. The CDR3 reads CASSPILVAGGYNEQFF. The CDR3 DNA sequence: TGTGCCAGCAGTCCCATACTGGTAGCGGGAGGGTACAATGAGCAGTTCTTC.

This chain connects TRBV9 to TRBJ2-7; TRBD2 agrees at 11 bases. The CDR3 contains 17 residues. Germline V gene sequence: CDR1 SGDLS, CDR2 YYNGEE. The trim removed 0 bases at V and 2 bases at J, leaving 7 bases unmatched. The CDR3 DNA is TGTGCCAGCAGCGTAGGACCCAGGACTAGCGGGCCCTACGAGCAGTACTTC. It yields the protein CASSVGPRTSGPYEQYF.

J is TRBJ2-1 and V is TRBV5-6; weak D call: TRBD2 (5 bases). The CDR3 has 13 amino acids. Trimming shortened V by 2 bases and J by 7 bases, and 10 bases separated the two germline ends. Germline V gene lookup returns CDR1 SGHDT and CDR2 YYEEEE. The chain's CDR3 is CASSFELDNEQFF. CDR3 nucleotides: TGTGCCAGCAGCTTTGAACTAGATAATGAGCAGTTCTTC.

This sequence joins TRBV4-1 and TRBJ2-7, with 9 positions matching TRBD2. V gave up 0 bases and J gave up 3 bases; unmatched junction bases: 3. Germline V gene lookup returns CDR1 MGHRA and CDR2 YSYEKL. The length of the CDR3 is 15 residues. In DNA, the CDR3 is TGCGCCAGCAGCCAAGATCCACTAGCGGGCTACGAGCAGTACTTC. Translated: CASSQDPLAGYEQYF.

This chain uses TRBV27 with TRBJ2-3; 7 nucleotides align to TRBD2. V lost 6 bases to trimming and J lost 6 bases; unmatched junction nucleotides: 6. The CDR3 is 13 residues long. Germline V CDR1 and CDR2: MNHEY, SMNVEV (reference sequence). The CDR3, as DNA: TGTGCCAGCAGACCCGGGAGGTCGGATACGCAGTATTTT. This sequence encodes CASRPGRSDTQYF.

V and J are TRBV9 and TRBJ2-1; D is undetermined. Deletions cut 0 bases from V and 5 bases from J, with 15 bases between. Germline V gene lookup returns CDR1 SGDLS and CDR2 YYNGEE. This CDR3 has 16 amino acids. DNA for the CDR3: TGTGCCAGCAGCGTAGGGCCACGAGAGGCCCACAATGAGCAGTTCTTC. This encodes CASSVGPREAHNEQFF.

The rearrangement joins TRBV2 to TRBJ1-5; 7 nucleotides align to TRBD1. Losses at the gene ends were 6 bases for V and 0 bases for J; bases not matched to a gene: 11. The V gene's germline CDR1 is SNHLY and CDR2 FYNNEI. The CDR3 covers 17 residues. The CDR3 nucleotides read TGTGCCAGCAGAGACGACAGGGCCCCCTATAGCAATCAGCCCCAGCATTTT. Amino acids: CASRDDRAPYSNQPQHF.

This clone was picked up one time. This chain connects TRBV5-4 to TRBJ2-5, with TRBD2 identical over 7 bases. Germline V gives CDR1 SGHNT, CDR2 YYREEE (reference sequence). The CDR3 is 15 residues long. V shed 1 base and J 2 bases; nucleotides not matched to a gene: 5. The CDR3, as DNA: TGTGCCAGCAGCTTGTCTCTGGGAGGGCAAGAGACCCAGTACTTC. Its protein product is CASSLSLGGQETQYF.

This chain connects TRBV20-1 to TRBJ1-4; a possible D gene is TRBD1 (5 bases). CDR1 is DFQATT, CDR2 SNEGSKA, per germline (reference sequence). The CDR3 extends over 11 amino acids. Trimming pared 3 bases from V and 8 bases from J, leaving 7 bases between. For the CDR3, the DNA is TGCAGTGCTAGGAGACAGGAAAAACTGTTTTTT. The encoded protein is CSARRQEKLFF.

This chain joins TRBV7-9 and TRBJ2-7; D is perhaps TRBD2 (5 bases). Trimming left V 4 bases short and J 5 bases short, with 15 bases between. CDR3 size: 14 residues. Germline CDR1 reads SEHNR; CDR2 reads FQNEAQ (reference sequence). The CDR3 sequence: CASSSLEDGDEQYF. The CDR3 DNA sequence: TGTGCCAGCAGCTCTCTGGAGGACGGCGACGAGCAGTACTTC.